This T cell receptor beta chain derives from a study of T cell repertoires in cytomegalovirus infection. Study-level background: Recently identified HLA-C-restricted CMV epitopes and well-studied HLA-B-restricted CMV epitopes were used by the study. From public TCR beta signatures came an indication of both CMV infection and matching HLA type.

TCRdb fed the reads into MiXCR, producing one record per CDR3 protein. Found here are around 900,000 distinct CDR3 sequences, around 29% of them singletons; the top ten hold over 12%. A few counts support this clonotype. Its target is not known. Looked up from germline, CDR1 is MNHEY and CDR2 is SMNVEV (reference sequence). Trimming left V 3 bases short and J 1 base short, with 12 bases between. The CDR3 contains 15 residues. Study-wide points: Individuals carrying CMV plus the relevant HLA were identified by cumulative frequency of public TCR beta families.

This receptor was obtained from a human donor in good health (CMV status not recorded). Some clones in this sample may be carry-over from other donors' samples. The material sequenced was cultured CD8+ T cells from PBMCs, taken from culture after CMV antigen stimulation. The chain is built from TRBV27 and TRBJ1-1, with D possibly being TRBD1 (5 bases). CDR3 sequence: CASSFFGAANTEAFF. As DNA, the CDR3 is TGTGCCAGCAGTTTCTTCGGGGCAGCGAACACTGAAGCTTTCTTT.